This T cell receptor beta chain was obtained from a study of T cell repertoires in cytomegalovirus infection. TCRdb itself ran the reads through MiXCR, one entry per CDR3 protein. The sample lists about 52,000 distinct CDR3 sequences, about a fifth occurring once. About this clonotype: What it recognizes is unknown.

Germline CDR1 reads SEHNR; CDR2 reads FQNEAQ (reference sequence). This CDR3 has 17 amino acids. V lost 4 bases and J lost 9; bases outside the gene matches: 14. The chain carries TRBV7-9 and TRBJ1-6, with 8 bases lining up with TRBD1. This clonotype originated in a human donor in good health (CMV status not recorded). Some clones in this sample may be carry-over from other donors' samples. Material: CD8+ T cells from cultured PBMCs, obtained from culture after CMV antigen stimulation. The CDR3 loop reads CASSSHEGQGAGSPLHF. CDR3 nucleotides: TGTGCCAGCAGCTCTCATGAGGGGCAGGGGGCGGGTTCACCCCTCCACTTT.